Below, 5 T cell receptor beta chains from the same sample are listed, as sequenced in a study of T cells in Graves' hyperthyroidism and ophthalmopathy. The CDR3 regions of TCR beta were amplified from RNA transcripts. A set of HTBI primers served as the primers for a first-round RT-PCR of the TCR CDR3. TCRdb passed the multiplex PCR reads through MiXCR, listing each CDR3 protein once. The sample lists some 760,000 distinct CDR3 sequences, less than 15% occurring once. The sequenced sample consisted of blood. These receptors were obtained from a woman between 18 and 30 years old with Graves' hyperthyroidism.

The V gene is TRBV6-9, the J gene TRBJ1-2; possible D gene TRBD1, 5 bases. The CDR3 length is 15 residues. CDR1 MNHGY and CDR2 SVAAGI come from the germline V gene. Between the trimmed V and J ends, which lost 2 bases and 1 base, there was a span of 11 bases. CDR3 coding DNA: TGTGCCAGCAGTTATCGCTTCGACAGTAACTATGGCTACACCTTC. The encoded protein is CASSYRFDSNYGYTF.

As regards this clonotype: Just one base apart from a much larger clone, this may be a read error. The chain combines TRBV11-3 with TRBJ2-1; D might be TRBD2 (5 bases). Germline CDR1 SGHNT, CDR2 YENEEA. The CDR3 extends over 13 amino acids. Trimming pared 7 bases from V and 11 bases from J, leaving 18 bases between. CDR3 DNA: TGTGCCAGCACCCCACTCGGGGTAAATAAGCAGTTCTTC. It yields the protein CASTPLGVNKQFF.

This clonotype was observed a few times. This chain's CDR3 is CASSPTSDRGETQYF. As DNA, the CDR3 is TGCGCCAGCAGCCCAACCTCGGACAGGGGTGAGACCCAGTACTTC. The V gene is TRBV5-1, the J gene TRBJ2-5, with 9 bases fitting TRBD1. CDR3 length equals 15 residues. V lost 4 bases to trimming and J lost 5 bases; unmatched junction nucleotides: 9. The germline gives CDR1 SGHRS, CDR2 YFSETQ.

The chain joins TRBV29-1 to TRBJ2-1; perhaps D is TRBD1 or TRBD2 (5 bases each). The CDR3 runs 13 residues. Per germline, CDR1 SQVTM and CDR2 ANQGSEA. The V gene lost 2 bases and the J gene lost 10 bases, with 15 bases spanning the gap. CDR3 in DNA: TGCAGCGTTGAAAACGGGGTCAGGGTCGAGCAGTTCTTC. Protein product: CSVENGVRVEQFF.

This clonotype was recorded many times. The chain is built from TRBV27 and TRBJ2-2; D perhaps matches TRBD1 (6 bases). There are 13 residues in the CDR3. From germline, CDR1 is MNHEY and CDR2 SMNVEV (reference sequence). The V and J ends lost 7 bases and 6 bases respectively, with 12 bases between them. This CDR3 is CASNPQGSGELFF. For the CDR3, the DNA is TGTGCCAGCAATCCACAGGGATCCGGGGAGCTGTTTTTT.